The 27 T cell receptor beta chains below were found in one sample sequenced in a study of blood T cell repertoires in COVID-19. Measured with immunoSEQ multiplex PCR; TCRdb has only the in-frame clones, and not every one. The table records almost 55,000 clones, about 87% of them present only once. Sequenced input: peripheral blood. The receptor source for this set is a human donor in a cohort sampled during active COVID-19.

The chain employs TRBV7-9 and TRBJ2-5, with 8 bases that match TRBD2. V shed 4 bases, J shed 7 bases, and the junction held 11 bases outside the gene matches. There are 15 residues in the CDR3. Per the germline V gene, CDR1 is SEHNR and CDR2 is FQNEAQ (reference sequence). For the CDR3, the DNA is TGTGCCAGCAGCTCTGGGGGACCCGGGGGGGGGACCCAGTACTTC. It encodes CASSSGGPGGGTQYF. Complete variable domain (other parts from reference TRBV7-9 and TRBJ2-5): DTGVSQNPRHKITKRGQNVTFRCDPISEHNRLYWYRQTLGQGPEFLTYFQNEAQLEKSRLLSDRFSAERPKGSFSTLEIQRTEQGDSAMYLCASSSGGPGGGTQYFGPGTRLLVL.

This chain links TRBV10-3 with TRBJ1-1, with 9 bases fitting TRBD1. The length of the CDR3 is 16 residues. Germline-derived CDR1 and CDR2 are ENHRY and SYGVKD. Germline trimming cut 11 bases from V and 0 bases from J; bases unmatched to any gene: 13. CDR3 amino acids: CASRAGQGTVNTEAFF. CDR3 in DNA: TGTGCCTCCCGAGCCGGACAGGGGACCGTGAACACTGAAGCTTTCTTT.

The chain couples TRBV10-2 to TRBJ2-3; 9 bases are shared with TRBD2. The V segment lost 8 bases and the J segment 2 bases; nucleotides outside the gene matches: 5. The CDR3 has 14 residues. The germline V gene encodes CDR1 WSHSY and CDR2 SAAADI. The CDR3 loop reads CASHPGLATDTQYF. The CDR3 DNA follows: TGCGCCAGCCACCCGGGACTAGCCACAGATACGCAGTATTTT.

This chain uses TRBV6-5 with TRBJ1-6, with no clear D. The CDR3 length is 16 residues. Germline CDR1 and CDR2: MNHEY and SVGAGI. Trimming shortened V by 0 bases and J by 3 bases, and 9 bases separated the two germline ends. The CDR3 DNA reads TGTGCCAGCAGTTACTCGGGCTATCTCTATAATTCACCCCTCCACTTT. Its protein product is CASSYSGYLYNSPLHF.

This chain joins TRBV5-1 and TRBJ2-5; 9 positions match TRBD1. Germline assignment: CDR1 SGHRS and CDR2 YFSETQ. V dropped 0 bases and J dropped 5; count of bases not matched to a gene: 2. The CDR3 loop spans 14 amino acids. DNA of the CDR3: TGCGCCAGCAGCTTGGCCGGACAGGGGGAGACCCAGTACTTC. As protein: CASSLAGQGETQYF.

A remark on this clone: The sample carries other DNA sequences with the same CDR3. The V call is TRBV5-6, the J call TRBJ1-2; no clear D. This CDR3 is built from 13 residues. Between the trimmed V and J ends, which lost 0 bases and 2 bases, there was a span of 5 bases. Germline values: CDR1 SGHDT, CDR2 YYEEEE. CDR3 loop: CASSLAGNYGYTF. CDR3 DNA sequence: TGTGCCAGCAGCTTGGCGGGGAACTATGGCTACACCTTC.

The J gene is TRBJ2-7, the V gene TRBV7-2; 8 bases agree with TRBD2. The V gene's germline CDR1 is SGHTA and CDR2 FQGNSA. The CDR3 totals 16 residues. V shed 2 bases and J 6 bases; nucleotides not matched to a gene: 12. As DNA, the CDR3 is TGTGCCAGCAGCTTACCGGGAGGGCAGAACCTTGGCGAGCAGTACTTC. This codes for CASSLPGGQNLGEQYF. The complete variable domain, with remaining parts taken from reference TRBV7-2 and TRBJ2-7, reads GAGVSQSPSNKVTEKGKDVELRCDPISGHTALYWYRQSLGQGLEFLIYFQGNSAPDKSGLPSDRFSAERTGGSVSTLTIQRTQQEDSAVYLCASSLPGGQNLGEQYFGPGTRLTVT.

J is TRBJ1-2 and V is TRBV2, with 9 bases that match TRBD1. V shed 7 bases and J 5 bases; nucleotides not matched to a gene: 5. Germline V gene lookup returns CDR1 SNHLY and CDR2 FYNNEI. This CDR3 region has 13 residues. CDR3 coding DNA: TGTGCCAGCACTCTGACAGGGGGGTATGGCTACACCTTC. Amino acids: CASTLTGGYGYTF.

V is TRBV19 and J is TRBJ2-7, with a weak D call TRBD1 (5 bases). Germline assignment: CDR1 LNHDA and CDR2 SQIVND (reference sequence). The V end lost 4 bases, the J end lost 2 bases, and 9 bases lay between the germline ends. The CDR3 contains 13 residues. The CDR3 is CASSNRMAYEQYF. The CDR3 bases are TGTGCCAGTAGTAACAGGATGGCCTACGAGCAGTACTTC.

The chain couples TRBV11-3 to TRBJ2-1; 10 positions agree with TRBD2. J gave up 9 bases and V 8 bases, and 13 bases lay outside the gene matches. This CDR3 has 15 amino acids. CDR1 and CDR2 (germline): SGHNT, YENEEA. CDR3 DNA sequence: TGTGCCAGCTCCCTTTCGAGCGGGAGGGAGGGTGAGCAGTTCTTC. Translation: CASSLSSGREGEQFF.

This chain uses TRBV28 with TRBJ2-3; 7 bases fit TRBD1. This CDR3 has 14 amino acids. The J segment lost 3 bases and the V segment lost 7 bases, leaving 7 bases of the junction unmatched. Germline V gene sequence: CDR1 MDHEN, CDR2 SYDVKM. The CDR3 DNA is TGTGCCAGCAACACCGACAGGGCGACAGATACGCAGTATTTT. Its protein product is CASNTDRATDTQYF.

The chain has TRBV9 and TRBJ2-5, with 8 bases fitting TRBD1. Germline V lookup: CDR1 SGDLS, CDR2 YYNGEE. The CDR3 loop spans 14 amino acids. V shed 3 bases and J 1 base; nucleotides not matched to a gene: 2. The CDR3 bases are TGTGCCAGCAGCGCGACAGGGGTCCAAGAGACCCAGTACTTC. Translating gives CASSATGVQETQYF.

This chain connects TRBV29-1 to TRBJ2-5, with 10 bases that match TRBD1. With V trimmed by 5 bases and J by 5 bases, 2 bases remained unmatched. The CDR3 loop spans 12 amino acids. Germline assignment: CDR1 SQVTM and CDR2 ANQGSEA. CDR3 residues: CSVPGQGETQYF. The CDR3 DNA is TGCAGCGTTCCGGGACAGGGGGAGACCCAGTACTTC.

This chain uses TRBV5-1 with TRBJ2-3; 14 bases agree with TRBD2. CDR1 SGHRS and CDR2 YFSETQ come from the germline V gene. J was trimmed by 3 bases and V by 3 bases; bases with no gene match: 3. There are 16 residues in the CDR3. CDR3 coding DNA: TGCGCCAGCAGCTCTGGGACTAGCGGGAGAACAGATACGCAGTATTTT. It encodes CASSSGTSGRTDTQYF.

The chain recombines TRBV7-9 with TRBJ1-1; D is unclear. This CDR3 is 14 amino acids long. Trimming stripped 2 bases from V and 6 bases from J, with 13 bases between. Germline lookup yields CDR1 SEHNR and CDR2 FQNEAQ (reference sequence). CDR3 region: CASSLSSGGPEAFF. As DNA, the CDR3 is TGTGCCAGCAGCTTAAGTTCGGGAGGGCCTGAAGCTTTCTTT.

This clone was seen only once. CDR3 region: CASSQEGQRGLYNEQFF. The CDR3 DNA reads as TGTGCCAGCAGTCAGGAAGGGCAGCGGGGTCTTTACAATGAGCAGTTCTTC. This rearrangement joins TRBV4-2 to TRBJ2-1; 7 bases line up with TRBD2. This CDR3 contains 17 residues. Germline V lookup: CDR1 LGHNA, CDR2 YNFKEQ. The ends lost 6 bases at V and 4 bases at J; junction bases unmatched: 15.

The rearrangement uses TRBV9 and TRBJ2-2; D unresolved. The CDR3 sequence is 13 residues long. In germline, CDR1 is SGDLS, CDR2 YYNGEE. Trimming took off 2 bases at V and 6 bases at J, with 8 bases between the two ends. The DNA of the CDR3 is TGTGCCAGCAGCGTGCGCGGAGCCGGGGAGCTGTTTTTT. As protein: CASSVRGAGELFF.

The rearrangement links TRBV27 to TRBJ2-1; D is possibly TRBD2 (5 bases). The CDR3 is made up of 17 amino acids. Trimming took off 6 bases at V and 1 base at J, with 19 bases between the two ends. Germline V gene data show CDR1 as MNHEY and CDR2 as SMNVEV (reference sequence). CDR3 region: CASSLTLWTSSYNEQFF. In nucleotides, the CDR3 is TGTGCCAGCAGCCTAACCCTCTGGACTTCATCCTACAATGAGCAGTTCTTC.

This clone was counted only a few times. This chain connects TRBV14 to TRBJ1-4; 11 bases line up with TRBD1. This CDR3 is built from 16 residues. V was clipped by 4 bases and J by 6 bases; unmatched bases: 7. Germline V CDR1 and CDR2: SGHDN, FVKESK. The CDR3: CASSPFGQGADEKLFF. CDR3 sequence (DNA): TGTGCCAGCAGCCCCTTCGGACAGGGGGCTGATGAAAAACTGTTTTTT. Combining the CDR3 with reference TRBV14 and TRBJ1-4 gives the whole variable domain EAGVTQFPSHSVIEKGQTVTLRCDPISGHDNLYWYRRVMGKEIKFLLHFVKESKQDESGMPNNRFLAERTGGTYSTLKVQPAELEDSGVYFCASSPFGQGADEKLFFGSGTQLSVL.

V gene TRBV19 combines with J gene TRBJ1-1; 8 bases are shared with TRBD1. The ends lost 5 bases at V and 0 bases at J; junction bases unmatched: 8. The CDR3 extends over 16 amino acids. Germline CDR1 and CDR2: LNHDA and SQIVND (reference sequence). CDR3 sequence (DNA): TGTGCCAGTAGTGCCGGGACAGGCGTCATGAACACTGAAGCTTTCTTT. It translates to CASSAGTGVMNTEAFF.

The chain uses TRBV30 and TRBJ1-1; possibly TRBD1 for D (6 bases). The germline V gene encodes CDR1 GTSNPN and CDR2 SVGIG (reference sequence). There are 12 residues in the CDR3. Trimming took 3 bases from V and 6 from J, leaving 11 bases between them. This CDR3 reads CAWRQGVAEAFF. The CDR3 DNA sequence: TGTGCCTGGAGACAGGGCGTGGCTGAAGCTTTCTTT.

The gene calls are TRBV29-1 and TRBJ2-2, with 12 bases fitting TRBD2. CDR1 and CDR2 from the germline V gene are SQVTM and ANQGSEA. V dropped 7 bases and J dropped 4; count of bases not matched to a gene: 4. This CDR3 has 14 residues. The CDR3 is CSGGLAGSTGELFF. CDR3 in DNA: TGCAGCGGGGGACTAGCGGGTAGCACCGGGGAGCTGTTTTTT.

This chain connects TRBV5-1 to TRBJ2-7; 12 bases align to TRBD1. This CDR3 has 16 residues. The V segment lost 1 base and the J segment 4 bases; nucleotides outside the gene matches: 6. Germline values: CDR1 SGHRS, CDR2 YFSETQ. CDR3 loop: CASSLPGTGGEYEQYF. The DNA for the CDR3 is TGCGCCAGCAGCTTGCCCGGGACAGGGGGCGAATACGAGCAGTACTTC. The whole variable domain, remainder taken from reference TRBV5-1 and TRBJ2-7, is KAGVTQTPRYLIKTRGQQVTLSCSPISGHRSVSWYQQTPGQGLQFLFEYFSETQRNKGNFPGRFSGRQFSNSRSEMNVSTLELGDSALYLCASSLPGTGGEYEQYFGPGTRLTVT.

This chain connects TRBV18 to TRBJ2-5; 10 bases match TRBD2. This CDR3 contains 15 residues. Germline V CDR1 and CDR2: KGHSH, LQKENI. With 3 bases clipped from V and 5 bases from J, the junction kept 6 bases outside the gene matches. The CDR3 here is CASSPGLARVETQYF. CDR3 nucleotides: TGTGCCAGCTCACCGGGACTAGCGAGGGTTGAGACCCAGTACTTC.

V gene TRBV7-9 combines with J gene TRBJ2-2; D is unclear. Per the germline V gene, CDR1 is SEHNR and CDR2 is FQNEAQ (reference sequence). V shed 7 bases and J shed 0 bases, with 15 bases lying between them. The CDR3 is made up of 16 amino acids. CDR3: CASTLPGLPNTGELFF. For the CDR3, the DNA is TGTGCCAGCACCTTGCCTGGGCTCCCGAACACCGGGGAGCTGTTTTTT. The complete variable domain, with remaining parts taken from reference TRBV7-9 and TRBJ2-2, reads DTGVSQNPRHKITKRGQNVTFRCDPISEHNRLYWYRQTLGQGPEFLTYFQNEAQLEKSRLLSDRFSAERPKGSFSTLEIQRTEQGDSAMYLCASTLPGLPNTGELFFGEGSRLTVL.

J is TRBJ1-5 and V is TRBV24-1; D remains ambiguous. The V end lost 3 bases, the J end lost 10 bases, and 9 bases lay between the germline ends. Germline V gene data show CDR1 as KGHDR and CDR2 as SFDVKD. The CDR3 is 12 residues long. CDR3 in DNA: TGTGCCACCAGTGATGAGTCAGGACCCCAGCATTTT. Translated: CATSDESGPQHF.

The rearrangement uses TRBV19 and TRBJ1-3; 10 bases map to TRBD1. The V segment lost 8 bases and the J segment 1 base; nucleotides outside the gene matches: 11. The CDR3 runs to 17 residues. CDR1 is LNHDA, CDR2 SQIVND, per germline (reference sequence). This chain's CDR3 is CASLSRPGQGSGNTIYF. The DNA of the CDR3 is TGTGCCAGTCTTTCCCGGCCGGGACAGGGGTCTGGAAACACCATATATTTT.